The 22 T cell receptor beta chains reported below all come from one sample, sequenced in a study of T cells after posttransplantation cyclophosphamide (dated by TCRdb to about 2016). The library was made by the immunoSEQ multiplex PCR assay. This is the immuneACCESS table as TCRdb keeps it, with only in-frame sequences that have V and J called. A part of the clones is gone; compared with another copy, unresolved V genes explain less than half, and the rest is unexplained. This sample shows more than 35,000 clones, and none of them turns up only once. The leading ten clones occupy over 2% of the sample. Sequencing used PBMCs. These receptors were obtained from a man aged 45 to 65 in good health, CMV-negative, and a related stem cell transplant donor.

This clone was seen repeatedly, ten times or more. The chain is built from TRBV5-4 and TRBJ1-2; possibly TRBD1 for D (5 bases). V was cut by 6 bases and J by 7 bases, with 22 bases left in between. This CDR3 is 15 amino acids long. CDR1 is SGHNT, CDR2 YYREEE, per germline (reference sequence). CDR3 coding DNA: TGTGCCAGCAACATGGGGGGGAGCGGGCTTAGTGGCTACACCTTC. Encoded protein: CASNMGGSGLSGYTF.

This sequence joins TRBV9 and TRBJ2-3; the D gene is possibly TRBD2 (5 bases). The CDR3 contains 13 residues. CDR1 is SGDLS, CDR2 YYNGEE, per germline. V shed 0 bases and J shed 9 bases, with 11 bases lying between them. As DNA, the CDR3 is TGTGCCAGCAGCGTAGGAGGGCCGGTGACGCAGTATTTT. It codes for CASSVGGPVTQYF.

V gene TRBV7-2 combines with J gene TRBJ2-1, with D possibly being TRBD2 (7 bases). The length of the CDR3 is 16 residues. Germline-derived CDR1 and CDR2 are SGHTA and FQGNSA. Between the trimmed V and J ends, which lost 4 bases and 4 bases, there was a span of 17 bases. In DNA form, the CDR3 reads TGTGCCAGCAGCTCCTTCGGCGGGGGCGTATACAATGAGCAGTTCTTC. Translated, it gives CASSSFGGGVYNEQFF. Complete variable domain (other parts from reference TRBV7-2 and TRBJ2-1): GAGVSQSPSNKVTEKGKDVELRCDPISGHTALYWYRQSLGQGLEFLIYFQGNSAPDKSGLPSDRFSAERTGGSVSTLTIQRTQQEDSAVYLCASSSFGGGVYNEQFFGPGTRLTVL.

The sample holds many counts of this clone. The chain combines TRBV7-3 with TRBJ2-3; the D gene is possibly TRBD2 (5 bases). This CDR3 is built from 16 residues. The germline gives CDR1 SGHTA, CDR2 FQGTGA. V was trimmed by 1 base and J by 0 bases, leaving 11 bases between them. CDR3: CASSLRVTGSTDTQYF. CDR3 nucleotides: TGTGCCAGCAGCTTAAGGGTAACGGGGAGCACAGATACGCAGTATTTT.

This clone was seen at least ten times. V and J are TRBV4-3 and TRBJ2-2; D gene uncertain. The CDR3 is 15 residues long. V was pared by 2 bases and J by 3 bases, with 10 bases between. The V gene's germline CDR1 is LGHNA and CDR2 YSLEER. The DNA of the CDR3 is TGCGCCAGCAGCCAACAGCCTACAGACACCGGGGAGCTGTTTTTT. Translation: CASSQQPTDTGELFF.

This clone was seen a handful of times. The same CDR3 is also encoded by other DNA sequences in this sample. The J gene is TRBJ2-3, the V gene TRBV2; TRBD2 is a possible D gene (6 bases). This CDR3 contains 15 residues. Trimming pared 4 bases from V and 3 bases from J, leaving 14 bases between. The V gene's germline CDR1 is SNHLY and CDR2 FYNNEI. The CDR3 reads CASSGRRGITDTQYF. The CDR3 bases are TGTGCCAGCAGTGGGAGGCGGGGTATAACAGATACGCAGTATTTT.

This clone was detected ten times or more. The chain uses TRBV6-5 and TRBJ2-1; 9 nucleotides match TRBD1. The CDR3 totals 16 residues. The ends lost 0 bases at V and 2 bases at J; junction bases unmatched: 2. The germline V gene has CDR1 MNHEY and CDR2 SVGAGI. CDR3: CASSYSGDRAYNEQFF. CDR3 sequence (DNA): TGTGCCAGCAGTTACTCGGGGGACAGGGCCTACAATGAGCAGTTCTTC.

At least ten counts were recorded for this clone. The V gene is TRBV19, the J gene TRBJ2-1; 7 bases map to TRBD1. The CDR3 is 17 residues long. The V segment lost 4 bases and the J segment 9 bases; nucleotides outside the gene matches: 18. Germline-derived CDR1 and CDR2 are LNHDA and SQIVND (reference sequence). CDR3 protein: CASSTSRGGERIGEQFF. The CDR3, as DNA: TGTGCCAGTAGTACTTCACGAGGGGGCGAAAGAATCGGTGAGCAGTTCTTC. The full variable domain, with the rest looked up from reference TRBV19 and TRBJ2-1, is DGGITQSPKYLFRKEGQNVTLSCEQNLNHDAMYWYRQDPGQGLRLIYYSQIVNDFQKGDIAEGYSVSREKKESFPLTVTSAQKNPTAFYLCASSTSRGGERIGEQFFGPGTRLTVL.

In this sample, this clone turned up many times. The CDR3, as DNA: TGTGCCAGCAGTGAAGCCTGGGACAGGGGGTACTACTCTGGGGCCAACGTCCTGACTTTC. Amino acids: CASSEAWDRGYYSGANVLTF. The J gene is TRBJ2-6, the V gene TRBV6-1, with 11 bases aligning to TRBD1. The germline CDR1 and CDR2 sequences are MNHNS and SASEGT. The ends lost 0 bases at V and 0 bases at J; junction bases unmatched: 7. The CDR3 contains 20 residues.

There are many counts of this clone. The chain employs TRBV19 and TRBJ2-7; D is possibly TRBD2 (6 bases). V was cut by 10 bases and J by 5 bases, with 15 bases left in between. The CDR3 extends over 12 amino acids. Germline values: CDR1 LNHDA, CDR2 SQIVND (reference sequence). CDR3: CATKLGLNEQYF. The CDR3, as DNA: TGTGCCACCAAGTTGGGACTGAACGAGCAGTACTTC.

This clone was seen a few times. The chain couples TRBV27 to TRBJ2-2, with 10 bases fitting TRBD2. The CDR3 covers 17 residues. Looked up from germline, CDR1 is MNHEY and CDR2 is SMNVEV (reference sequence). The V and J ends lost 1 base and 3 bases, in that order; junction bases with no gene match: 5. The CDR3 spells CASSLLDGLADTGELFF. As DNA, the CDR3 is TGTGCCAGCAGTTTATTGGACGGACTAGCGGACACCGGGGAGCTGTTTTTT.

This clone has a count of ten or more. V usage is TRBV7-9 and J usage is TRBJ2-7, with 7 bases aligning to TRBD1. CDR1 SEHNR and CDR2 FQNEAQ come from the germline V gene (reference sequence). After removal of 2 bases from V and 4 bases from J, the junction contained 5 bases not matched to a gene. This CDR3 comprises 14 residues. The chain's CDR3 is CASSLRQGPYEQYF. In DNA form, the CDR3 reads TGTGCCAGCAGCTTACGACAGGGTCCATACGAGCAGTACTTC.

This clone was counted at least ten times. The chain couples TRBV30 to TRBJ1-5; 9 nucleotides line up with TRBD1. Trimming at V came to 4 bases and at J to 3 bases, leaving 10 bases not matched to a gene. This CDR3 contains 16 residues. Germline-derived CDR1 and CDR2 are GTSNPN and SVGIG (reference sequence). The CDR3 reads CAWTQGTGINNQPQHF. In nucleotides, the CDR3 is TGTGCCTGGACCCAAGGGACAGGGATAAACAATCAGCCCCAGCATTTT.

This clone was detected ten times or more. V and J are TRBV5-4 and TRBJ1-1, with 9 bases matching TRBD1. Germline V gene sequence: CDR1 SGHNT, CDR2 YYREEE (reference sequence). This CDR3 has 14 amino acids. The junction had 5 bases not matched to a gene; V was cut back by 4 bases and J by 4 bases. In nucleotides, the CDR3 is TGTGCCAGCAGCGGGACAGGGTCTCGCACTGAAGCTTTCTTT. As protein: CASSGTGSRTEAFF.

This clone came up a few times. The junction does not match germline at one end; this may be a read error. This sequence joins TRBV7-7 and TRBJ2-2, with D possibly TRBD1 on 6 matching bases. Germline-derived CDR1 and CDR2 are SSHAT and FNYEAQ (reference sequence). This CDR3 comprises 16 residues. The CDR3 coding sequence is TGTGCTAGCAGCTTAGGTAGTGCAGGGGCCGGCGGGGAGCTGTTTTTT. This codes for CASSLGSAGAGGELFF.

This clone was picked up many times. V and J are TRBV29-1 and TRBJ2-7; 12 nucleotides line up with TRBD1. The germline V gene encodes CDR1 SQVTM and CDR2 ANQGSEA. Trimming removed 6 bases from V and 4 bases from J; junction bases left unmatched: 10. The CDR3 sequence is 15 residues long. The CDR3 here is CSVDAGTGGWYEQYF. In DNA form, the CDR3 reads TGCAGCGTCGATGCCGGGACAGGGGGCTGGTACGAGCAGTACTTC.

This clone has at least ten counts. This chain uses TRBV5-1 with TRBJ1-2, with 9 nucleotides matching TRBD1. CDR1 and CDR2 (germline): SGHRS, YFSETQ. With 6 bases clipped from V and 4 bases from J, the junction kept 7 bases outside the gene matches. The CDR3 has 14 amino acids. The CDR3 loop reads CASTLGQGRYGYTF. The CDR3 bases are TGCGCCAGCACCCTGGGACAGGGACGCTATGGCTACACCTTC.

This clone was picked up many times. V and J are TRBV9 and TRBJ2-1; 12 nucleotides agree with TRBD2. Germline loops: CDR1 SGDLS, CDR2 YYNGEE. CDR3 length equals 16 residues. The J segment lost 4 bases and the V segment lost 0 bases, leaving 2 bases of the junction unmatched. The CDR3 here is CASSVGTSGVYNEQFF. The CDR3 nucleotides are TGTGCCAGCAGCGTAGGGACTAGCGGGGTTTACAATGAGCAGTTCTTC.

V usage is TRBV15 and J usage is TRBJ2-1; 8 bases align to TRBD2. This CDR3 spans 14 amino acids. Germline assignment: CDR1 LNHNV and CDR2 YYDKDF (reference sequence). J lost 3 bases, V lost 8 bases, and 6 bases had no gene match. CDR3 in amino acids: CATLPGLGYNEQFF. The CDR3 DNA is TGTGCCACCCTTCCGGGACTAGGCTACAATGAGCAGTTCTTC.

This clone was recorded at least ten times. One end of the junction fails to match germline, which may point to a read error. CDR3 in amino acids: CASSPPGSQAVF. DNA for the CDR3: TGTGCCAGTAGTCCGCCGGGATCCCAGGCAGTCTTC. The rearrangement uses TRBV19 and TRBJ2-1, with D maybe TRBD2 (5 bases). Germline lookup yields CDR1 LNHDA and CDR2 SQIVND (reference sequence). This CDR3 has 12 amino acids. The full variable domain, in which reference TRBV19 and TRBJ2-1 provide the parts outside the CDR3, is DGGITQSPKYLFRKEGQNVTLSCEQNLNHDAMYWYRQDPGQGLRLIYYSQIVNDFQKGDIAEGYSVSREKKESFPLTVTSAQKNPTAFYLCASSPPGSQAVFGPGTRLTVL.

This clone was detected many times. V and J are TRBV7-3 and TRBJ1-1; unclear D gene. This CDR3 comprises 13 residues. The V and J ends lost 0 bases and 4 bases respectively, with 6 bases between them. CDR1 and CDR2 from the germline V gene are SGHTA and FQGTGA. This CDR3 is CASSLTRVTEAFF. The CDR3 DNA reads TGTGCCAGCAGCTTAACACGGGTCACTGAAGCTTTCTTT. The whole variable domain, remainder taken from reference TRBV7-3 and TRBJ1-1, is GAGVSQTPSNKVTEKGKYVELRCDPISGHTALYWYRQSLGQGPEFLIYFQGTGAADDSGLPNDRFFAVRPEGSVSTLKIQRTERGDSAVYLCASSLTRVTEAFFGQGTRLTVV.

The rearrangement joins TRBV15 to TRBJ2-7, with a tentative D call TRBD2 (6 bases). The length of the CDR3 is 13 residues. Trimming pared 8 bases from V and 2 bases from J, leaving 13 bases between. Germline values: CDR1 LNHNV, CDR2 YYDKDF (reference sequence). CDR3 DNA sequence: TGTGCCACCGAGGGAGGCCAACCCTACGAGCAGTACTTC. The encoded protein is CATEGGQPYEQYF.